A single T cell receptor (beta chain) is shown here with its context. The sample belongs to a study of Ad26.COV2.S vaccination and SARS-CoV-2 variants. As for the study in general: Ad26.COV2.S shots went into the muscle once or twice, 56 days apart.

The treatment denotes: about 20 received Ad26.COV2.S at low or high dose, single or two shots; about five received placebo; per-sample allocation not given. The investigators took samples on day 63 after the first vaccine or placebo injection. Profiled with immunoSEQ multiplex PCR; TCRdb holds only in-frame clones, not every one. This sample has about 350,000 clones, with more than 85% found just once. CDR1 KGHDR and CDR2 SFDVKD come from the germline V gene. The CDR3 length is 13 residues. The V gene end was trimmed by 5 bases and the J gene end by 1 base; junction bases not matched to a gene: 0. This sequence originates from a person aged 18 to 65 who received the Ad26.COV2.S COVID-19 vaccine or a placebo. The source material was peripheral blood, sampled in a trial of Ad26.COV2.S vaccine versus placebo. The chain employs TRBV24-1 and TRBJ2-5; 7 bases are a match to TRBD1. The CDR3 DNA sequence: TGTGCCACCAGTGCAGGGGGCCAAGAGACCCAGTACTTC. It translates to CATSAGGQETQYF.